The 4 T cell receptor beta chains below were found in one sample sequenced in a study of cytotoxic CD8 clonotypes in ibrutinib-treated CLL. Assay: immunoSEQ multiplex PCR; the TCRdb copy retains only in-frame clones and omits some. The sample yields a few hundred thousand clones, just under 80% seen once. The material was PBMCs, obtained before ibrutinib treatment. The receptors stem from a human donor with chronic lymphocytic leukemia.

The V call is TRBV4-3, the J call TRBJ2-7; TRBD1 might be the D (6 bases). Germline values: CDR1 LGHNA, CDR2 YSLEER. The V end was cut by 1 base, the J end by 3 bases, with 13 bases between. This CDR3 comprises 15 residues. The CDR3 region is CASSQVDRGNYEQYF. The CDR3 DNA reads TGCGCCAGCAGCCAAGTGGATAGGGGGAACTACGAGCAGTACTTC.

The rearrangement joins TRBV14 to TRBJ1-2; no firm D call. The CDR3 is 15 amino acids. V lost 0 bases, J lost 3 bases, and 11 bases lay in between. Germline V lookup: CDR1 SGHDN, CDR2 FVKESK. In DNA form, the CDR3 reads TGTGCCAGCAGCCAAGAAATCGGGGTTGACTATGGCTACACCTTC. It specifies CASSQEIGVDYGYTF. Drawing the rest from reference TRBV14 and TRBJ1-2, the complete variable domain is EAGVTQFPSHSVIEKGQTVTLRCDPISGHDNLYWYRRVMGKEIKFLLHFVKESKQDESGMPNNRFLAERTGGTYSTLKVQPAELEDSGVYFCASSQEIGVDYGYTFGSGTRLTVV.

The gene calls are TRBV5-4 and TRBJ2-2, with 9 bases that match TRBD2. With 0 bases clipped from V and 4 bases from J, the junction kept 4 bases outside the gene matches. The CDR3 is 16 amino acids. Germline V gene data show CDR1 as SGHNT and CDR2 as YYREEE (reference sequence). The CDR3 bases are TGTGCCAGCAGCTTGGGGCTAGCGGGGTTCACCGGGGAGCTGTTTTTT. Protein product: CASSLGLAGFTGELFF.

Comments on this clone: Other DNA variants within this sample encode the same CDR3. This chain uses TRBV7-2 with TRBJ2-3; perhaps TRBD1 as D (5 bases). Germline V gene lookup returns CDR1 SGHTA and CDR2 FQGNSA. The V and J ends lost 1 base and 3 bases respectively, with 8 bases between them. The CDR3 loop spans 14 amino acids. The CDR3, as DNA: TGTGCCAGCAGCTTAGTAACAGGTACAGATACGCAGTATTTT. Its translation is CASSLVTGTDTQYF. The variable domain in full, with the rest retrieved from reference TRBV7-2 and TRBJ2-3, is GAGVSQSPSNKVTEKGKDVELRCDPISGHTALYWYRQSLGQGLEFLIYFQGNSAPDKSGLPSDRFSAERTGGSVSTLTIQRTQQEDSAVYLCASSLVTGTDTQYFGPGTRLTVL.